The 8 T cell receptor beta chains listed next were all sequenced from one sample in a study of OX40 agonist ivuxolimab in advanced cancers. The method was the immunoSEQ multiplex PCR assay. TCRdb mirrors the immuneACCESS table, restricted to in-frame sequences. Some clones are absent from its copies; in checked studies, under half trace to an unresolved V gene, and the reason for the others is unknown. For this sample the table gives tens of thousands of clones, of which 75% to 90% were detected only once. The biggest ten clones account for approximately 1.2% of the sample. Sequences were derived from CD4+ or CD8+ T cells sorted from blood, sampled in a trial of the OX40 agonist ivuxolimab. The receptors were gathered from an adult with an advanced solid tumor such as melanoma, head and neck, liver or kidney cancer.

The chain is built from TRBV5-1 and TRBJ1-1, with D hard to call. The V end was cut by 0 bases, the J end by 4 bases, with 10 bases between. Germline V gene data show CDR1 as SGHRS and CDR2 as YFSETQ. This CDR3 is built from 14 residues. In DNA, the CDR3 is TGCGCCAGCAGCTTGGACACCGGGCTCACTGAAGCTTTCTTT. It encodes CASSLDTGLTEAFF.

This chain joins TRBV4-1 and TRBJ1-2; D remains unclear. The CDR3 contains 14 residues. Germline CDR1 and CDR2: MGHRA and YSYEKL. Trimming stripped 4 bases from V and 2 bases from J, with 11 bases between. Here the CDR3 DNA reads TGCGCCAGCAGCCCACAAGGGTTGAACTATGGCTACACCTTC. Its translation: CASSPQGLNYGYTF.

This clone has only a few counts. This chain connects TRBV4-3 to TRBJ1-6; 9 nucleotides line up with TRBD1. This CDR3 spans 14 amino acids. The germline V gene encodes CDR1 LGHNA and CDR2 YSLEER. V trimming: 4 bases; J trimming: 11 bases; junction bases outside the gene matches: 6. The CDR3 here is CASSRGTGLPPLHF. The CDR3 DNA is TGCGCCAGCAGCCGAGGGACAGGGCTTCCACCCCTCCACTTT.

Written as DNA, the CDR3 is TGTGCCACCAGCAGAGACGGACAGGGGGGCGGCTACACCTTC. This codes for CATSRDGQGGGYTF. The chain uses TRBV15 and TRBJ1-2; 10 positions agree with TRBD1. CDR3 length: 14 residues. Germline V gene sequence: CDR1 LNHNV, CDR2 YYDKDF (reference sequence). Germline trimming cut 0 bases from V and 8 bases from J; bases unmatched to any gene: 3.

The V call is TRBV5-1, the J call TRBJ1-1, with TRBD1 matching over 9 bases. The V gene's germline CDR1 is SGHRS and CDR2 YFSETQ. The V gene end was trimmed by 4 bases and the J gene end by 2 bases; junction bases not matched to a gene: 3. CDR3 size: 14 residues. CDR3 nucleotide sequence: TGCGCCAGCAGCGGGGGACAGGGCAACACTGAAGCTTTCTTT. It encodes CASSGGQGNTEAFF.

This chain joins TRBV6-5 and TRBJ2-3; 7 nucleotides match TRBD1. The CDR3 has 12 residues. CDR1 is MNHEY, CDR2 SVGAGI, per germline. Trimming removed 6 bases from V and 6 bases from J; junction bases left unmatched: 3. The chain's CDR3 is CASRGQPDTQYF. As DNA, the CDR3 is TGTGCCAGCAGGGGACAGCCGGATACGCAGTATTTT.

Here the CDR3 reads CASSPALNYGYTF. The CDR3 DNA is TGTGCCAGCAGCCCGGCACTAAACTATGGCTACACCTTC. The chain carries TRBV7-2 and TRBJ1-2, with D hard to call. Trimming removed 5 bases from V and 2 bases from J, with 9 bases in between. Germline CDR1 reads SGHTA; CDR2 reads FQGNSA. The CDR3 spans 13 residues.

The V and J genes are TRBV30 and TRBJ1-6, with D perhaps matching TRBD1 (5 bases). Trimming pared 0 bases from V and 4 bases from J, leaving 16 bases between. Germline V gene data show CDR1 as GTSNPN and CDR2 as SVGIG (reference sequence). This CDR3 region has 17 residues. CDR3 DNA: TGTGCCTGGAGTGTATGGGTCCAGGGAAAATATAATTCACCCCTCCACTTT. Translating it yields CAWSVWVQGKYNSPLHF.